This passage covers 32 T cell receptor beta chains from one sample sequenced in a study of cytomegalovirus exposure and HLA in healthy donors. 13 Jbeta primers and 60 Vbeta primers were used for the PCR. This table comes from immunoSEQ multiplex PCR, and its TCRdb copy is limited to in-frame clones, with some not included. The data hold 200,000 or so clones, with 70% to 90% observed a single time. Material for sequencing was PBMCs. These receptors originate from a woman between 18 and 29 years old in good health and CMV-seropositive.

The chain recombines TRBV5-8 with TRBJ1-4; tentatively, D is TRBD1 (6 bases). Trimming shortened V by 4 bases and J by 7 bases, and 20 bases separated the two germline ends. This CDR3 is built from 16 residues. Germline assignment: CDR1 SGHTS and CDR2 YDEGEE. In DNA, the CDR3 is TGTGCCAGCAGCCCTAAGCCACTACAGGGTGGTGAAAAACTGTTTTTT. It specifies CASSPKPLQGGEKLFF.

V and J are TRBV5-1 and TRBJ1-1, with 7 bases that match TRBD1. The CDR3 covers 15 residues. Germline CDR1 SGHRS, CDR2 YFSETQ. V shed 3 bases and J 6 bases; nucleotides not matched to a gene: 11. CDR3 amino acids: CASSSNTGVRAEAFF. For the CDR3, the DNA is TGCGCCAGCAGCTCTAACACAGGGGTGAGGGCTGAAGCTTTCTTT. Full variable domain (remainder filled in from reference TRBV5-1 and TRBJ1-1): KAGVTQTPRYLIKTRGQQVTLSCSPISGHRSVSWYQQTPGQGLQFLFEYFSETQRNKGNFPGRFSGRQFSNSRSEMNVSTLELGDSALYLCASSSNTGVRAEAFFGQGTRLTVV.

This chain connects TRBV15 to TRBJ2-3; the D gene is possibly TRBD2 (6 bases). The germline V gene has CDR1 LNHNV and CDR2 YYDKDF (reference sequence). This CDR3 contains 15 residues. The ends were cut back, 0 bases at V and 4 bases at J, with 11 bases in the middle. The CDR3 sequence: CATSRDGGSADTQYF. The CDR3 bases are TGTGCCACCAGCAGAGATGGAGGGTCAGCAGATACGCAGTATTTT.

A few counts support this clone. The chain recombines TRBV11-2 with TRBJ2-5; 14 nucleotides line up with TRBD2. Germline-derived CDR1 and CDR2 are SGHAT and FQNNGV. This CDR3 contains 18 residues. With V trimmed by 3 bases and J by 7 bases, 13 bases remained unmatched. CDR3 loop: CASSFRLAGGLLGVTQYF. The CDR3 region has the DNA TGTGCCAGCAGCTTCCGACTAGCGGGGGGGCTGTTGGGGGTGACCCAGTACTTC.

The chain carries TRBV5-1 and TRBJ2-7; the D gene is possibly TRBD1 (6 bases). The germline V gene encodes CDR1 SGHRS and CDR2 YFSETQ. The length of the CDR3 is 18 residues. V was clipped by 0 bases and J by 0 bases, with 19 bases between them. The CDR3: CASSLGLQGLGSSYEQYF. The CDR3 nucleotides read TGCGCCAGCAGCTTGGGTCTCCAGGGGTTAGGAAGCTCCTACGAGCAGTACTTC.

The chain couples TRBV9 to TRBJ1-3; TRBD1 matches at 8 bases. Germline values: CDR1 SGDLS, CDR2 YYNGEE. This CDR3 comprises 18 residues. V gave up 0 bases and J gave up 0 bases; unmatched junction bases: 8. For the CDR3, the DNA is TGTGCCAGCAGCGTAGCTATTCGGCAGGGGGCCTCTGGAAACACCATATATTTT. It encodes CASSVAIRQGASGNTIYF.

The chain employs TRBV7-4 and TRBJ1-2; perhaps TRBD1 as D (5 bases). This CDR3 has 17 residues. Germline CDR1 and CDR2: SGHVT and SQSDAQ. V lost 5 bases and J 4 bases, leaving 23 bases between the germline ends. The CDR3 bases are TGTGCCAGCAGCGTTAGGGGCTCAACGGATCCGCCCTATGGCTACACCTTC. Translation: CASSVRGSTDPPYGYTF.

The V call is TRBV5-8, the J call TRBJ2-5; D may be TRBD2 (6 bases). V shed 7 bases and J shed 3 bases, with 10 bases lying between them. The CDR3 contains 12 residues. Germline CDR1 SGHTS, CDR2 YDEGEE. This chain's CDR3 is CASGWREETQYF. CDR3 coding DNA: TGTGCCAGCGGTTGGAGGGAAGAGACCCAGTACTTC.

This clone has only a few counts. The chain couples TRBV27 to TRBJ1-4; D may be TRBD1 (6 bases). Per germline, CDR1 MNHEY and CDR2 SMNVEV (reference sequence). Deletions cut 8 bases from V and 7 bases from J, with 17 bases between. The CDR3 totals 14 residues. This CDR3 reads CASRKGGVGEKLFF. The CDR3, as DNA: TGTGCCAGCCGGAAAGGGGGGGTGGGTGAAAAACTGTTTTTT.

This clone was detected once. The rearrangement uses TRBV9 and TRBJ1-2, with a tentative D call TRBD1 (5 bases). CDR3 length: 14 residues. V lost 4 bases and J 2 bases, leaving 12 bases between the germline ends. In germline, CDR1 is SGDLS, CDR2 YYNGEE. The CDR3 protein is CASSPPTENYGYTF. CDR3 nucleotides: TGTGCCAGCAGCCCCCCGACAGAGAACTATGGCTACACCTTC.

The chain couples TRBV7-9 to TRBJ2-5; 7 bases match TRBD1. The length of the CDR3 is 13 residues. After removal of 8 bases from V and 5 bases from J, the junction contained 8 bases not matched to a gene. CDR1 is SEHNR and CDR2 is FQNEAQ in the germline V gene (reference sequence). DNA of the CDR3: TGTGCCAGCGGGGACAGTCGAGCGGAGACCCAGTACTTC. Translation gives CASGDSRAETQYF.

This chain joins TRBV27 and TRBJ2-7; TRBD2 matches 10 bases. There are 18 residues in the CDR3. V gave up 6 bases and J gave up 0 bases; unmatched junction bases: 14. CDR1 is MNHEY, CDR2 SMNVEV, per germline (reference sequence). The CDR3: CASSRSPLAGAPSYEQYV. The CDR3 nucleotides are TGTGCCAGCAGCCGTTCCCCTCTAGCGGGGGCCCCCTCCTACGAGCAGTACGTC.

The gene calls are TRBV10-3 and TRBJ2-5, with 7 bases fitting TRBD1. The V and J ends lost 8 bases and 4 bases, in that order; junction bases with no gene match: 10. This CDR3 contains 14 residues. In germline, CDR1 is ENHRY, CDR2 SYGVKD. The CDR3 DNA sequence: TGTGCCATCGGCTCGGGACAGTCGGGAGAGACCCAGTACTTC. Translated, it gives CAIGSGQSGETQYF.

The rearrangement links TRBV11-3 to TRBJ1-2; TRBD1 might be the D (5 bases). This CDR3 has 15 residues. The germline CDR1 and CDR2 sequences are SGHNT and YENEEA. V gave up 5 bases and J gave up 6 bases, with 19 bases separating them. The CDR3 region is CASSPRVAGLHGYTF. The CDR3 DNA reads as TGTGCCAGCAGCCCCCGAGTAGCAGGGCTTCATGGCTACACCTTC.

The chain has TRBV7-9 and TRBJ2-2; D is perhaps TRBD1 (6 bases). Germline V CDR1 and CDR2: SEHNR, FQNEAQ (reference sequence). CDR3 length equals 16 residues. V was trimmed by 5 bases and J by 3 bases, leaving 16 bases between them. This CDR3 is CASSSGGGADTGELFF. In nucleotides, the CDR3 is TGTGCCAGCAGCAGCGGTGGGGGCGCGGACACCGGGGAGCTGTTTTTT.

Turning to this clone: Sequence at one end of the junction differs from germline and may be a read error. The chain joins TRBV7-3 to TRBJ2-3; 8 nucleotides match TRBD2. The length of the CDR3 is 12 residues. CDR1 is SGHTA, CDR2 FQGTGA, per germline. CDR3 DNA: TGTGCCAGCAGCAGCGGGGGACGTCCGATAACTTTT. Translated, it gives CASSSGGRPITF. Full variable domain (rest looked up from reference TRBV7-3 and TRBJ2-3): GAGVSQTPSNKVTEKGKYVELRCDPISGHTALYWYRQSLGQGPEFLIYFQGTGAADDSGLPNDRFFAVRPEGSVSTLKIQRTERGDSAVYLCASSSGGRPITFGPGTRLTVL.

The table lists this clone with a few counts. The V and J genes are TRBV19 and TRBJ2-1; TRBD2 agrees at 10 bases. Germline CDR1 is LNHDA and CDR2 is SQIVND (reference sequence). The CDR3 is 15 residues long. The ends lost 3 bases at V and 5 bases at J; junction bases unmatched: 4. The CDR3 loop reads CASSISSGGHNEQFF. The CDR3 nucleotides are TGTGCCAGTAGTATTTCTAGCGGGGGTCACAATGAGCAGTTCTTC.

CDR3 residues: CASSLGTKVYEQYF. The CDR3 DNA sequence: TGTGCCAGCAGCTTAGGGACTAAGGTCTACGAGCAGTACTTC. This rearrangement joins TRBV11-2 to TRBJ2-7; D is perhaps TRBD2 (6 bases). Trimming took off 1 base at V and 3 bases at J, with 10 bases between the two ends. This CDR3 has 14 amino acids. From germline, CDR1 is SGHAT and CDR2 FQNNGV.

This clone was observed a handful of times. This chain uses TRBV4-2 with TRBJ2-3; TRBD1 might be the D (6 bases). This CDR3 is built from 15 residues. V was trimmed by 1 base and J by 4 bases, leaving 12 bases between them. The V gene's germline CDR1 is LGHNA and CDR2 YNFKEQ. The CDR3 sequence is CASSQVGGSADTQYF. CDR3 nucleotide sequence: TGTGCCAGCAGCCAAGTAGGGGGTAGCGCAGATACGCAGTATTTT.

V is TRBV6-1 and J is TRBJ1-5; D is undetermined. V was clipped by 6 bases and J by 2 bases, with 14 bases between them. The CDR3 consists of 15 residues. Germline-derived CDR1 and CDR2 are MNHNS and SASEGT. DNA of the CDR3: TGTGCCAGCAGCCCCCGGGGAGACGGCAATCAGCCCCAGCATTTT. The encoded protein is CASSPRGDGNQPQHF.

This sequence joins TRBV5-6 and TRBJ2-1, with D perhaps matching TRBD1 (6 bases). Germline V gives CDR1 SGHDT, CDR2 YYEEEE. Trimming removed 3 bases from V and 2 bases from J, with 12 bases in between. This CDR3 spans 15 amino acids. The CDR3 here is CASSSRDTPYNEQFF. The CDR3 DNA follows: TGTGCCAGCAGCTCCCGGGACACCCCCTACAATGAGCAGTTCTTC. The full variable domain, completed using reference TRBV5-6 and TRBJ2-1, is DAGVTQSPTHLIKTRGQQVTLRCSPKSGHDTVSWYQQALGQGPQFIFQYYEEEERQRGNFPDRFSGHQFPNYSSELNVNALLLGDSALYLCASSSRDTPYNEQFFGPGTRLTVL.

This clone was picked up a small number of times. The CDR3 bases are TGTGCCAGCTTGAGGACAGCTAATTCACCCCTCCACTTT. Protein sequence: CASLRTANSPLHF. V and J are TRBV2 and TRBJ1-6, with D possibly TRBD1 on 6 matching bases. V gave up 8 bases and J gave up 6 bases, with 11 bases separating them. CDR3 length: 13 residues. Germline assignment: CDR1 SNHLY and CDR2 FYNNEI.

This rearrangement joins TRBV14 to TRBJ1-2, with 9 bases identical to TRBD1. The V and J ends lost 4 bases and 7 bases, in that order; junction bases with no gene match: 10. Germline CDR1 SGHDN, CDR2 FVKESK. CDR3 size: 15 residues. Written as DNA, the CDR3 is TGTGCCAGCAGCCCCGGAGGACAGGGGAGTGTTGGCTACACCTTC. Translating it yields CASSPGGQGSVGYTF.

V and J are TRBV6-6 and TRBJ2-1; 7 bases map to TRBD1. V dropped 6 bases and J dropped 1; count of bases not matched to a gene: 6. CDR1 MNHNY and CDR2 SVGAGI come from the germline V gene (reference sequence). The CDR3 runs 15 residues. The CDR3 region is CASSRQGRSYNEQFF. CDR3 nucleotides: TGTGCCAGCAGCCGACAGGGAAGGTCCTACAATGAGCAGTTCTTC.

This chain joins TRBV20-1 and TRBJ2-1; D might be TRBD2 (5 bases). The germline gives CDR1 DFQATT, CDR2 SNEGSKA (reference sequence). Trimming removed 3 bases from V and 5 bases from J, with 5 bases in between. The CDR3 spans 11 residues. The CDR3 loop is CSARRDNEQFF. CDR3 DNA sequence: TGCAGTGCTAGGCGGGACAATGAGCAGTTCTTC.

This clone has more than one count but fewer than ten. V and J are TRBV11-2 and TRBJ2-1; D is perhaps TRBD2 (5 bases). V was shortened by 4 bases and J by 3 bases, with 10 bases between the two germline ends. The CDR3 spans 14 residues. The V gene's germline CDR1 is SGHAT and CDR2 FQNNGV. The CDR3: CASSSTEGYNEQFF. CDR3 in DNA: TGTGCCAGCAGCTCGACCGAGGGCTACAATGAGCAGTTCTTC.

This chain joins TRBV6-5 and TRBJ1-1, with 9 bases lining up with TRBD1. With 2 bases clipped from V and 8 bases from J, the junction kept 9 bases outside the gene matches. The CDR3 is 15 amino acids. Germline CDR1 MNHEY, CDR2 SVGAGI. The CDR3 bases are TGTGCCAGCAGTTACGAACAGGGGGCGCGGGCGGAAGCTTTCTTT. This sequence encodes CASSYEQGARAEAFF.

Only one count was recorded for this clone. This chain joins TRBV11-3 and TRBJ2-5, with D possibly matching TRBD1 (7 bases). V was trimmed by 5 bases and J by 1 base, leaving 8 bases between them. There are 13 residues in the CDR3. Germline CDR1 SGHNT, CDR2 YENEEA. The CDR3 loop reads CASSQGGQETQYF. CDR3 sequence (DNA): TGTGCCAGCAGCCAGGGGGGCCAAGAGACCCAGTACTTC. Supplemented by reference TRBV11-3 and TRBJ2-5, the full variable domain reads EAGVVQSPRYKIIEKKQPVAFWCNPISGHNTLYWYLQNLGQGPELLIRYENEEAVDDSQLPKDRFSAERLKGVDSTLKIQPAELGDSAVYLCASSQGGQETQYFGPGTRLLVL.

The CDR3 region is CASSRHGGAADTQYF. The CDR3 DNA follows: TGCGCCAGCAGCCGTCACGGGGGGGCCGCAGATACGCAGTATTTT. The gene calls are TRBV4-3 and TRBJ2-3; 8 bases are a match to TRBD2. CDR3 length: 15 amino acids. Losses at the gene ends were 4 bases for V and 4 bases for J; bases not matched to a gene: 7. Germline V gene sequence: CDR1 LGHNA, CDR2 YSLEER.

The rearrangement uses TRBV28 and TRBJ2-2; the D gene is possibly TRBD2 (7 bases). This CDR3 is 15 amino acids long. Trimming took 8 bases from V and 7 from J, leaving 20 bases between them. Germline V CDR1 and CDR2: MDHEN, SYDVKM. The chain's CDR3 is CASERGEGGVGELFF. The CDR3 region has the DNA TGTGCCAGCGAACGTGGGGAGGGGGGCGTCGGGGAGCTGTTTTTT.

The chain couples TRBV4-1 to TRBJ2-3; TRBD2 might be the D (5 bases). This CDR3 comprises 14 residues. V was cut by 10 bases and J by 0 bases, with 14 bases left in between. In germline, CDR1 is MGHRA, CDR2 YSYEKL. CDR3 in amino acids: CATALAQSTDTQYF. The CDR3 region has the DNA TGCGCCACCGCTCTAGCTCAGAGCACAGATACGCAGTATTTT.

The chain combines TRBV6-4 with TRBJ2-3; TRBD2 matches 8 bases. Trimming at V came to 2 bases and at J to 4 bases, leaving 2 bases not matched to a gene. This CDR3 has 14 residues. Germline V gene data show CDR1 as MRHNA and CDR2 as SNTAGT. CDR3 nucleotides: TGTGCCAGCAGTGACGGAGCGGGGGCAGATACGCAGTATTTT. This translates into CASSDGAGADTQYF.